This T cell receptor (beta chain) came from a study of blood T cell repertoires in COVID-19. Turning to the study itself: The study drew acute and convalescent COVID-19 samples from the United States, Italy and Spain. PBMCs, B-cell-depleted T cells, or T cells provided the cDNA or gDNA that made up the material.

Residents of about two dozen US areas, aged roughly 18 to 89 years, made up the participants. Clinical history reported by participants formed the basis on which cohorts were assigned. Sequencing was performed with immunoSEQ multiplex PCR; in TCRdb, only in-frame clones are kept and a portion is missing. The sample shows around 160,000 clones, approximately 88% of them seen only once. V trimming: 6 bases; J trimming: 4 bases; junction bases outside the gene matches: 11. Germline V gene lookup returns CDR1 MDHEN and CDR2 SYDVKM. This CDR3 is built from 15 residues. The V and J genes are TRBV28 and TRBJ1-1; the match to TRBD1 covers 7 bases. The source of this sequence is a woman under 40 with acute COVID-19. Sequenced sample: PBMCs or T cells enriched from blood (not recorded which). CDR3 residues: CASRLERDRATEAFF. The DNA for the CDR3 is TGTGCCAGCAGGCTCGAACGGGACAGAGCCACTGAAGCTTTCTTT.